This passage covers 8 T cell receptor beta chains from one sample sequenced in a study of shared clonotypes between healthy human individuals. Data came from immunoSEQ multiplex PCR; TCRdb stores just in-frame clones and leaves some out. The sample shows a few million clones, less than 95% of them seen only once. Material for sequencing was naive CD4+ T cells from PBMCs. As for subset: CD45RA+ positively selected. These TCRs come from a man younger than 30 in good health. Some clones in this sample may be carry-over from other donors' samples.

Points on this clone: This CDR3 is also generated by other DNA sequences in the sample. This chain connects TRBV29-1 to TRBJ2-3; D remains unclear. Germline values: CDR1 SQVTM, CDR2 ANQGSEA. Deletions cut 7 bases from V and 1 base from J, with 6 bases between. The CDR3 is 11 amino acids. The DNA of the CDR3 is TGCAGCGCGCGCCGCACAGATACGCAGTATTTT. It is translated as CSARRTDTQYF.

The V call is TRBV6-1, the J call TRBJ1-2; 12 bases match TRBD1. V dropped 4 bases and J dropped 5; count of bases not matched to a gene: 5. Germline CDR1 reads MNHNS; CDR2 reads SASEGT. The CDR3 extends over 15 amino acids. The CDR3 here is CASSARDRGQYGYTF. In DNA, the CDR3 is TGTGCCAGCAGTGCACGGGACAGGGGGCAGTATGGCTACACCTTC.

The J gene is TRBJ1-4, the V gene TRBV2, with 11 bases that match TRBD1. The V gene's germline CDR1 is SNHLY and CDR2 FYNNEI. The ends lost 4 bases at V and 6 bases at J; junction bases unmatched: 1. This CDR3 spans 14 amino acids. CDR3 nucleotides: TGTGCCAGCAGTGCGGGACAGGGGGATGAAAAACTGTTTTTT. This codes for CASSAGQGDEKLFF. Variable domain in full (rest from reference TRBV2 and TRBJ1-4): EPEVTQTPSHQVTQMGQEVILRCVPISNHLYFYWYRQILGQKVEFLVSFYNNEISEKSEIFDDQFSVERPDGSNFTLKIRSTKLEDSAMYFCASSAGQGDEKLFFGSGTQLSVL.

The chain recombines TRBV29-1 with TRBJ2-1; D is uncertain. The CDR3 contains 14 residues. CDR1 is SQVTM and CDR2 is ANQGSEA in the germline V gene. V shed 4 bases and J shed 6 bases, with 16 bases lying between them. This chain's CDR3 is CSVVAGDKANEQFF. CDR3 nucleotide sequence: TGCAGCGTTGTTGCAGGAGATAAGGCCAATGAGCAGTTCTTC.

CDR3 nucleotide sequence: TGTGCCAGCAGTTTCCGTAGGGGAACTGAAGCTTTCTTT. Encoded protein: CASSFRRGTEAFF. The V call is TRBV6-6, the J call TRBJ1-1, with D tentatively TRBD1 (5 bases). The germline CDR1 and CDR2 sequences are MNHNY and SVGAGI (reference sequence). This CDR3 is 13 amino acids long. Trimming shortened V by 4 bases and J by 5 bases, and 11 bases separated the two germline ends.

This clone showed up just once. The V gene is TRBV28, the J gene TRBJ2-7; 7 bases are a match to TRBD1. The CDR3 is made up of 12 amino acids. Germline CDR1 reads MDHEN; CDR2 reads SYDVKM. Trimming cost V 8 bases and J 6 bases; bases outside gene matches: 7. CDR3 region: CASGDRVTEQYF. CDR3 sequence (DNA): TGTGCCAGCGGCGACAGGGTAACCGAGCAGTACTTC.

V gene TRBV28 combines with J gene TRBJ2-7; 10 bases align to TRBD2. The junction had 15 bases not matched to a gene; V was cut back by 5 bases and J by 5 bases. CDR3 size: 17 residues. Germline V gene sequence: CDR1 MDHEN, CDR2 SYDVKM. CDR3 in amino acids: CASSKTRVSGRIHEQYF. The CDR3 region has the DNA TGTGCCAGCAGTAAAACCCGGGTTAGCGGGAGGATCCACGAGCAGTACTTC. The variable domain in full, with the rest retrieved from reference TRBV28 and TRBJ2-7, is DVKVTQSSRYLVKRTGEKVFLECVQDMDHENMFWYRQDPGLGLRLIYFSYDVKMKEKGDIPEGYSVSREKKERFSLILESASTNQTSMYLCASSKTRVSGRIHEQYFGPGTRLTVT.

As regards this clone: Other nucleotide sequences from this sample produce the same CDR3. The genes are TRBV9 and TRBJ2-7, with TRBD1 matching over 8 bases. CDR1 and CDR2 (germline): SGDLS, YYNGEE. The CDR3 runs to 15 residues. V lost 0 bases to trimming and J lost 0 bases; unmatched junction nucleotides: 2. The CDR3 is CASSVGTGSSYEQYF. For the CDR3, the DNA is TGTGCCAGCAGCGTAGGGACAGGGAGCTCCTACGAGCAGTACTTC.